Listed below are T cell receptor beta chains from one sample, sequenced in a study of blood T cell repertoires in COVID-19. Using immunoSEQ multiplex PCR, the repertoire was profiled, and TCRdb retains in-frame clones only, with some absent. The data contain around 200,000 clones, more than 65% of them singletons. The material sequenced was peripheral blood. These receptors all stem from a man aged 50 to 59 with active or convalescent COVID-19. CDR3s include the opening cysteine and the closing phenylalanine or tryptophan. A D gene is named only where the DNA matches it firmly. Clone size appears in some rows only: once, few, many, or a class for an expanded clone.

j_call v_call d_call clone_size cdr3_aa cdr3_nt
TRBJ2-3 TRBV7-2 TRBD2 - CASSQGLADADTQYF TGTGCCAGCAGCCAGGGACTAGCGGATGCAGATACGCAGTATTTT
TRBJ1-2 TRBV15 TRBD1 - CATSRGQENGYTF TGTGCCACCAGCAGGGGACAGGAAAATGGCTACACCTTC
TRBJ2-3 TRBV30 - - CARGAMRDTQYF TGTGCCCGTGGGGCCATGAGGGATACGCAGTATTTT
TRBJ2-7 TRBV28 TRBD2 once CASSLVRGWQYF TGTGCCAGCAGTTTAGTGCGGGGGTGGCAGTACTTC
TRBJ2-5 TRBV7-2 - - CASSLMGGQETQYF TGTGCCAGCAGTCTTATGGGGGGACAAGAGACCCAGTACTTC
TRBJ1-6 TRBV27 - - CASSFELLRGPLHF TGTGCCAGCAGTTTTGAGCTCCTCCGGGGGCCCCTCCACTTT
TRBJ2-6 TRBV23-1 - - CASSHGGTVSSGANVLTF TGCGCCAGCAGTCATGGGGGGACGGTGAGCTCTGGGGCCAACGTCCTGACTTTC
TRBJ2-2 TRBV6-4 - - CASSDIDSGELFF TGTGCCAGCAGTGATATAGACAGCGGGGAGCTGTTTTTT
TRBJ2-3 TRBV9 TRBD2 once CASSVGGGGYTDTQYF TGTGCCAGCAGCGTAGGCGGCGGGGGTTACACAGATACGCAGTATTTT
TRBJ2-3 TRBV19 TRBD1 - CASSTQGTGGPDTQYF TGTGCCAGTAGTACCCAGGGGACAGGGGGTCCTGATACGCAGTATTTT
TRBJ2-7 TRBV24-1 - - CATSDAGSSSYEQYF TGTGCCACCAGTGATGCGGGATCGAGCTCCTACGAGCAGTACTTC